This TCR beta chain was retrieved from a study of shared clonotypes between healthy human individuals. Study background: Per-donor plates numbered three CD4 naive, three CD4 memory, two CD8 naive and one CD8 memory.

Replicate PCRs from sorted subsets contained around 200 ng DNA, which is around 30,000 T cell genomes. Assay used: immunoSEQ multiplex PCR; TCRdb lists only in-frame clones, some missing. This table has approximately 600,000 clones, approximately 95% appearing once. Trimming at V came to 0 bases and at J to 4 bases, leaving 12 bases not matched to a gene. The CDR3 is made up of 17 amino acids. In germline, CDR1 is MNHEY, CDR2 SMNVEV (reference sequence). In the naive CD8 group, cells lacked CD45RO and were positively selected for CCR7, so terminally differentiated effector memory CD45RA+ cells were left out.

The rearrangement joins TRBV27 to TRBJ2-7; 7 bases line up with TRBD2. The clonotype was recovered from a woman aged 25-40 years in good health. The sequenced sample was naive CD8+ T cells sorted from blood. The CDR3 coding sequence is TGTGCCAGCAGTTTATCCTTCGGGAGGACTCGCTTGTACGAGCAGTACTTC. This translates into CASSLSFGRTRLYEQYF.